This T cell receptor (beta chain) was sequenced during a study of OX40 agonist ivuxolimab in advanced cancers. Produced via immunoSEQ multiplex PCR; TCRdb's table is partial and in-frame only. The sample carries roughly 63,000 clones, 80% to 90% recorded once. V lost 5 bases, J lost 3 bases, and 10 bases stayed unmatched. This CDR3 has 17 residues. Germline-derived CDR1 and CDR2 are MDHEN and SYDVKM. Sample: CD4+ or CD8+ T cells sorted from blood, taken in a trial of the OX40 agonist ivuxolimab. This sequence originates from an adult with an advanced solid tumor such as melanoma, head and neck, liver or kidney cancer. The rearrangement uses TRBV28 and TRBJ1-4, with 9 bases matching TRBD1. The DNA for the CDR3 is TGTGCCAGCAGTGAAAACCGTTGGACAGGGGCTAATGAAAAACTGTTTTTT. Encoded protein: CASSENRWTGANEKLFF.